One and the same sample provided the 18 T cell receptor beta chains below, sequenced in a study of lymphopenia after photon versus proton radiotherapy. Assay: immunoSEQ multiplex PCR; the TCRdb copy retains only in-frame clones and omits some. The sample contains around 20,000 clones, under 95% of which appear only once. The specimen was peripheral blood, collected from a patient treated with photon-based radiotherapy. The receptors derive from a woman between 40 and 50 years old with cholangiocarcinoma.

This clone showed up just once. The CDR3 sequence: CASSRENGGLDEQYF. DNA for the CDR3: TGTGCCAGCAGCCGGGAGAACGGGGGGCTGGACGAGCAGTACTTC. This rearrangement joins TRBV5-8 to TRBJ2-7, with D possibly matching TRBD2 (7 bases). The V gene lost 4 bases and the J gene lost 5 bases, with 19 bases spanning the gap. Germline values: CDR1 SGHTS, CDR2 YDEGEE. The CDR3 runs to 15 residues.

The chain combines TRBV5-1 with TRBJ1-1; D is perhaps TRBD1 (5 bases). V was pared by 4 bases and J by 3 bases, with 16 bases between. This CDR3 has 15 amino acids. Germline V CDR1 and CDR2: SGHRS, YFSETQ. The CDR3 sequence is CASSAFGWGDTEAFF. The CDR3 DNA is TGCGCCAGCAGCGCCTTCGGGTGGGGGGACACTGAAGCTTTCTTT.

The table lists this clone with a count of one. The chain joins TRBV5-4 to TRBJ1-4, with 8 bases fitting TRBD1. Unmatched junction bases numbered 7, after V lost 4 bases and J lost 8 bases. The CDR3 runs to 14 residues. Germline V gene lookup returns CDR1 SGHNT and CDR2 YYREEE (reference sequence). CDR3 in DNA: TGTGCCAGCAGCCCCGGGACAGGAGGGGAAAAACTGTTTTTT. Protein product: CASSPGTGGEKLFF.

The V gene is TRBV18, the J gene TRBJ2-5; no firm D call. The germline V gene has CDR1 KGHSH and CDR2 LQKENI. Trimming left V 8 bases short and J 1 base short, with 11 bases between. The CDR3 consists of 13 residues. CDR3 sequence: CASAASTQETQYF. CDR3 DNA: TGTGCCAGCGCAGCGTCGACCCAAGAGACCCAGTACTTC.

The table lists this clone with a count of one. The V call is TRBV25-1, the J call TRBJ1-2; 9 positions match TRBD1. The CDR3 contains 12 residues. Trimming cost V 7 bases and J 8 bases; bases outside gene matches: 5. CDR1 and CDR2 (germline): MGHDK, SYGVNS. CDR3 residues: CASIGTGFGYTF. The CDR3 DNA reads as TGTGCCAGCATTGGGACAGGGTTCGGCTACACCTTC.

This clone was seen more than once but under ten times. J is TRBJ2-7 and V is TRBV28; no clear D gene. Germline V CDR1 and CDR2: MDHEN, SYDVKM. The ends were cut back, 3 bases at V and 3 bases at J, with 12 bases in the middle. The CDR3 has 14 residues. CDR3 coding DNA: TGTGCCAGCAGTTTCCCTCCTGACTTCTACGAGCAGTACTTC. Its protein is CASSFPPDFYEQYF.

The genes are TRBV7-2 and TRBJ2-5, with a weak D call TRBD1 (5 bases). Germline V gives CDR1 SGHTA, CDR2 FQGNSA. V dropped 1 base and J dropped 2 bases, with 8 bases sitting between them. This CDR3 spans 14 amino acids. The CDR3 DNA follows: TGTGCCAGCAGCTTAGGGGGCGGACAAGAGACCCAGTACTTC. Residues: CASSLGGGQETQYF.

The V call is TRBV5-1, the J call TRBJ2-1; 8 nucleotides agree with TRBD2. The CDR3 has 20 amino acids. Germline values: CDR1 SGHRS, CDR2 YFSETQ. The V segment lost 2 bases and the J segment 6 bases; nucleotides outside the gene matches: 22. CDR3 protein: CASSFSFSGRVQRGLNEQFF. The CDR3, as DNA: TGCGCCAGCAGCTTTTCATTTTCCGGGAGGGTGCAGAGGGGTCTCAATGAGCAGTTCTTC. The full variable domain, with the rest looked up from reference TRBV5-1 and TRBJ2-1, is KAGVTQTPRYLIKTRGQQVTLSCSPISGHRSVSWYQQTPGQGLQFLFEYFSETQRNKGNFPGRFSGRQFSNSRSEMNVSTLELGDSALYLCASSFSFSGRVQRGLNEQFFGPGTRLTVL.

The V gene is TRBV5-8, the J gene TRBJ2-1, with 7 bases matching TRBD1. CDR3 size: 14 residues. J was trimmed by 3 bases and V by 0 bases; bases with no gene match: 0. The V gene's germline CDR1 is SGHTS and CDR2 YDEGEE. CDR3 sequence (DNA): TGTGCCAGCAGCTTGGGACAGGGCTACAATGAGCAGTTCTTC. It is translated as CASSLGQGYNEQFF.

The gene calls are TRBV5-1 and TRBJ1-1, with unresolved D. The CDR3 extends over 13 amino acids. With 4 bases removed from V and 0 bases from J, the gap between germline ends came to 7 bases. Per germline, CDR1 SGHRS and CDR2 YFSETQ. In nucleotides, the CDR3 is TGCGCCAGCAGCCTGGATCTGAACACTGAAGCTTTCTTT. Its protein product is CASSLDLNTEAFF.

This clone was seen a handful of times. This sequence joins TRBV7-9 and TRBJ2-5; D possibly corresponds to TRBD1 (7 bases). V was clipped by 1 base and J by 4 bases, with 13 bases between them. CDR3 size: 15 residues. Germline values: CDR1 SEHNR, CDR2 FQNEAQ (reference sequence). The CDR3 region is CASSLEGAGGETQYF. As DNA, the CDR3 is TGTGCCAGCAGCTTAGAGGGGGCCGGGGGAGAGACCCAGTACTTC.

This clone was seen just once. The CDR3 is CASSFWSGASSYNEQFF. The CDR3, as DNA: TGTGCCAGCAGCTTTTGGTCAGGGGCAAGCTCCTACAATGAGCAGTTCTTC. J is TRBJ2-1 and V is TRBV7-6; tentative D call: TRBD1 (6 bases). CDR3 length: 17 residues. Deletions cut 3 bases from V and 0 bases from J, with 15 bases between. CDR1 and CDR2 (germline): SGHVS, FNYEAQ.

The chain links TRBV30 to TRBJ2-7, with D perhaps TRBD2 (5 bases). The CDR3 extends over 11 amino acids. Trimming cost V 7 bases and J 3 bases, with 10 bases left between them. Germline V gene sequence: CDR1 GTSNPN, CDR2 SVGIG (reference sequence). CDR3 DNA: TGTGCCTCAATCCGGGACTACGAGCAGTACTTC. This encodes CASIRDYEQYF.

This rearrangement joins TRBV5-6 to TRBJ1-2; a weak D match, TRBD1 (5 bases). The CDR3 length is 13 residues. Trimming removed 5 bases at V and 6 bases at J, with 14 bases between. Germline CDR1 and CDR2: SGHDT and YYEEEE. The CDR3 nucleotides read TGTGCCAGCAGGTCTCAGGGAGGCCATGGCTACACCTTC. Translated, it gives CASRSQGGHGYTF.

This rearrangement joins TRBV5-5 to TRBJ2-7; D is uncertain. CDR1 is SGHKS and CDR2 is YYEKEE in the germline V gene (reference sequence). The CDR3 covers 15 residues. Deletions cut 4 bases from V and 5 bases from J, with 19 bases between. The CDR3 DNA follows: TGTGCCAGCAGCGTCTCATTCGGACCCCTCCACGAGCAGTACTTC. Translating it yields CASSVSFGPLHEQYF.

This sequence joins TRBV30 and TRBJ1-6; no definite D call. The V gene lost 0 bases and the J gene lost 6 bases, with 18 bases spanning the gap. CDR3 length equals 17 residues. Germline CDR1 is GTSNPN and CDR2 is SVGIG (reference sequence). The CDR3 DNA reads TGTGCCTGGAGTGTAGTTAGCGGCCTCTCGAGTAATTCACCCCTCCACTTT. It translates to CAWSVVSGLSSNSPLHF.

In the case of this clone: The identical CDR3 is also encoded by other nucleotide sequences in the sample. The rearrangement links TRBV7-3 to TRBJ2-1; 10 bases line up with TRBD1. Per germline, CDR1 SGHTA and CDR2 FQGTGA. Losses at the gene ends were 2 bases for V and 3 bases for J; bases not matched to a gene: 1. This CDR3 has 15 residues. CDR3 nucleotides: TGTGCCAGCAGCTTACGGGACAGGGGCTACAATGAGCAGTTCTTC. It translates to CASSLRDRGYNEQFF.

The chain carries TRBV6-1 and TRBJ1-2, with 10 bases lining up with TRBD1. V dropped 8 bases and J dropped 7; count of bases not matched to a gene: 7. Germline CDR1 reads MNHNS; CDR2 reads SASEGT. This CDR3 is 13 amino acids long. DNA of the CDR3: TGTGCCAGCCTCAGCGACAGGGGGCGTGGCTACACCTTC. This gives the protein CASLSDRGRGYTF.